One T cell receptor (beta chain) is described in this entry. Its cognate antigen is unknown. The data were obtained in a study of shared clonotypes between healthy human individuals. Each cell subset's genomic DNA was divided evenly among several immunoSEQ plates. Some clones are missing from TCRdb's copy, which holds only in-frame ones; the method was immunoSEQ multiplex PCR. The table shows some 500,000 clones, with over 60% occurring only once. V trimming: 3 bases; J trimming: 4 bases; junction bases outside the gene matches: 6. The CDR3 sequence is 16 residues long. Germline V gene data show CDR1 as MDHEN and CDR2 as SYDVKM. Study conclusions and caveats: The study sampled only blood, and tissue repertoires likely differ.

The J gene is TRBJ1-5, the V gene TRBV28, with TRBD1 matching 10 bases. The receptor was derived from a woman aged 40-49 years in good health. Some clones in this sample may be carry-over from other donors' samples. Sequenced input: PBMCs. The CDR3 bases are TGTGCCAGCAGTTTCCGACAGGGGGCGCGAAATCAGCCCCAGCATTTT. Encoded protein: CASSFRQGARNQPQHF. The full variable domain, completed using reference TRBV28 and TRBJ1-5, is DVKVTQSSRYLVKRTGEKVFLECVQDMDHENMFWYRQDPGLGLRLIYFSYDVKMKEKGDIPEGYSVSREKKERFSLILESASTNQTSMYLCASSFRQGARNQPQHFGDGTRLSIL.